The 9 T cell receptor beta chains below come from one sample, sequenced in a study of OX40 agonist ivuxolimab in advanced cancers. Libraries were made using the immunoSEQ multiplex PCR assay. TCRdb holds this immuneACCESS table with in-frame rearrangements only. Some clones are missing; in checked studies, unresolved V genes explain under half, and the rest has no known cause. The sample table records around 76,000 clones; more than 80% of these occur just once. Jointly, the top ten make up more than 8.5% of the sample. The sequenced sample was CD4+ or CD8+ T cells sorted from blood, obtained in a trial of the OX40 agonist ivuxolimab. These receptors originate from an adult with an advanced solid tumor such as melanoma, head and neck, liver or kidney cancer.

The chain couples TRBV21-1 to TRBJ2-7. TRBV21-1 is flagged as a pseudogene. This CDR3 has 14 residues. The CDR3 DNA sequence: TGTGCCAGCAGCAATGGGGGTAGCCTCCTCGAGCAGTACTTC. Encoded protein: CASSNGGSLLEQYF.

The rearrangement uses TRBV6-5 and TRBJ2-3; TRBD1 matches at 7 bases. The V segment lost 7 bases and the J segment 0 bases; nucleotides outside the gene matches: 4. Germline CDR1 MNHEY, CDR2 SVGAGI. The CDR3 sequence is 14 residues long. CDR3 nucleotide sequence: TGTGCCAGCACAAGACAGGGTAGCACAGATACGCAGTATTTT. This sequence encodes CASTRQGSTDTQYF.

V gene TRBV19 combines with J gene TRBJ1-2; D is perhaps TRBD1 (5 bases). Germline CDR1 LNHDA, CDR2 SQIVND (reference sequence). This CDR3 comprises 15 residues. V was cut by 7 bases and J by 1 base, with 16 bases left in between. The CDR3 coding sequence is TGTGCCAGTACCTTCACTGACAGACTTAACTATGGCTACACCTTC. Protein product: CASTFTDRLNYGYTF.

This chain uses TRBV28 with TRBJ1-2; a weak D match, TRBD1 (5 bases). Per the germline V gene, CDR1 is MDHEN and CDR2 is SYDVKM. CDR3 length equals 14 residues. V was clipped by 6 bases and J by 0 bases, with 11 bases between them. The CDR3 loop is CASSAGGANYGYTF. In nucleotides, the CDR3 is TGTGCCAGCAGCGCCGGGGGGGCTAACTATGGCTACACCTTC.

This clone was recorded once. J is TRBJ1-1 and V is TRBV7-9; no firm D call. V lost 1 base and J 11 bases, leaving 11 bases between the germline ends. Germline V gene sequence: CDR1 SEHNR, CDR2 FQNEAQ (reference sequence). The CDR3 covers 12 residues. The CDR3 here is CASSLGVGQAFF. DNA for the CDR3: TGTGCCAGCAGCTTAGGGGTGGGTCAGGCTTTCTTT.

Here the CDR3 reads CASSVTAGVQGNEQFF. The CDR3 nucleotides are TGCGCCAGCAGCGTCACGGCGGGAGTGCAAGGCAATGAGCAGTTCTTC. The chain uses TRBV5-1 and TRBJ2-1; TRBD2 matches 7 bases. This CDR3 is built from 16 residues. Germline V lookup: CDR1 SGHRS, CDR2 YFSETQ. The V segment lost 4 bases and the J segment 6 bases; nucleotides outside the gene matches: 13.

This chain joins TRBV5-4 and TRBJ2-7, with D unresolved. This CDR3 is built from 14 residues. V was shortened by 3 bases and J by 3 bases, with 13 bases between the two germline ends. Germline lookup yields CDR1 SGHNT and CDR2 YYREEE (reference sequence). The CDR3 here is CASSSYGRSYEQYF. The CDR3 nucleotides read TGTGCCAGCAGCTCCTACGGGCGCAGCTACGAGCAGTACTTC.

This chain links TRBV2 with TRBJ1-5, with TRBD1 as a possible D gene (6 bases). CDR3 length equals 13 residues. Germline V gene sequence: CDR1 SNHLY, CDR2 FYNNEI. The CDR3 DNA follows: TGTGCTTCGCGGGACACCAGCAATCAGCCCCAGCATTTT. Protein sequence: CASRDTSNQPQHF.

A word on this clone: Other DNA sequences in this specimen translate into the identical CDR3. The chain joins TRBV6-5 to TRBJ2-7; D is unresolved. V lost 6 bases and J 2 bases, leaving 11 bases between the germline ends. This CDR3 is 13 amino acids long. Per germline, CDR1 MNHEY and CDR2 SVGAGI. The CDR3 protein is CASRGGSTYEQYF. The CDR3 DNA is TGTGCCAGCAGGGGCGGCTCAACCTACGAGCAGTACTTC.